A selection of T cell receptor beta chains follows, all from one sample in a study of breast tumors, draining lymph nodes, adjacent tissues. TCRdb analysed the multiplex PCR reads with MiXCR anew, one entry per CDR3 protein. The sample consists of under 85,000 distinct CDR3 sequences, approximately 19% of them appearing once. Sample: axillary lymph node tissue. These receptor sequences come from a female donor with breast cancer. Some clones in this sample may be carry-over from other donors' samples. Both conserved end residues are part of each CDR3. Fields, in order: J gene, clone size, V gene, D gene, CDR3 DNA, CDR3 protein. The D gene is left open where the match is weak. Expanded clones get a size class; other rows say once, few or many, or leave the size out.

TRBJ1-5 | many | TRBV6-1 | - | TGTGCCAGCAGTGAACGGGAGCAGCCCCAGCATTTT | CASSEREQPQHF
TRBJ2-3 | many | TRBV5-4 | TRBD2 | TGTGCCAGCAGCTTGGGGACTAGCGGGAGTACAGATACGCAGTATTTT | CASSLGTSGSTDTQYF
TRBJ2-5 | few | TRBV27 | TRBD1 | TGTGCCAGCAGTCCTGGGACAGGGGGAGTGGAGACCCAGTACTTC | CASSPGTGGVETQYF
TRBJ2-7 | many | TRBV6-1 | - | TGTGCCAGCATAAGGGGGGCGTTCTCCTACGAGCAGTACTTC | CASIRGAFSYEQYF
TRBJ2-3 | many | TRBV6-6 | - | TGTGCCAGCAGTTATTTCCCCGCAGATACGCAGTATTTT | CASSYFPADTQYF
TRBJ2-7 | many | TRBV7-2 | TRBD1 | TGTGCCAGCAACCGTCGGACAGGGGACGAGCAGTACTTC | CASNRRTGDEQYF
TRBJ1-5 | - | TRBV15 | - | TGTGCCACCAGCAGAGGTAGGAGCGGGAGCGGGGGTACGCAGCATTTT | CATSRGRSGSGGTQHF
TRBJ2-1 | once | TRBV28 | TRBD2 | TGTGCCAGCAGCCTAGCGGGAGGCTTCTACAATGAGCAGTTCTTC | CASSLAGGFYNEQFF
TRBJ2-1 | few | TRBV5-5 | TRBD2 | TGTGCCAGCAGCGGGCGGCTGGGACTAGCGGACTACAATGAGCAGTTCTTC | CASSGRLGLADYNEQFF
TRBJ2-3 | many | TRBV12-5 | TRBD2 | TGTGCTAGTGGTTTGTCGGCGGGAGGCACAGATACGCAGTATTTT | CASGLSAGGTDTQYF
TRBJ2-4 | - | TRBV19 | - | TGTGCCAGTAGTATAGGGGCAGATAAAAACATTCAGTACTTC | CASSIGADKNIQYF
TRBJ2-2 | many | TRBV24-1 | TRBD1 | TGTGCCACCAGTGTCCAAACCCGGGACAGGGACGCCGGGGAGCTGTTTTTT | CATSVQTRDRDAGELFF
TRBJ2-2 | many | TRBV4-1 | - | TGCGCCAGCAGCCCAGAGGGCCTAGCGAGCCTCTCGGGGGAGCTGTTTTTT | CASSPEGLASLSGELFF
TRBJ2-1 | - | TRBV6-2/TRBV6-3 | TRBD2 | TGTGCCAGCAGTCGAGCCGGAAGCGGGAGTGGGTACAATGAGCAGTTCTTC | CASSRAGSGSGYNEQFF
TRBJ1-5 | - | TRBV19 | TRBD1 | TGTGCCAGTAGTACTTCCAGGGGGGTCAGCAATCAGCCCCAGCATTTT | CASSTSRGVSNQPQHF
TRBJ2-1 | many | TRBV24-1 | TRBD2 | TGTGCCACCAGTGGTTTAGCGGGAGGGCCCCCTAATGAGCAGTTCTTC | CATSGLAGGPPNEQFF
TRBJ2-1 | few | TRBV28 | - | TGTGCCAGTTCCGGCGTTATTGAGCAGTTCTTC | CASSGVIEQFF
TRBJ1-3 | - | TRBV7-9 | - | TGTGCCAGCAGCTTAGGGCAGGGCGCAGGAAACACCATATATTTT | CASSLGQGAGNTIYF
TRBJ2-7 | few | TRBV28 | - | TGTGCCAGCAGTTGGCGACAGTACTCCTACGAGCAGTACTTC | CASSWRQYSYEQYF
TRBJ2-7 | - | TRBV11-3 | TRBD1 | TGTGCCAGCGAGGGCCCTTCCGGGACAGTCCTCTACGAGCAGTACTTC | CASEGPSGTVLYEQYF
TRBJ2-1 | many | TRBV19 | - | TGTGCCAGTAGTATGTCCAGCGGGCCCTACAATGAGCAGTTCTTC | CASSMSSGPYNEQFF
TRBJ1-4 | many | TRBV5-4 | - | TGTGCCAGCGGCGTAACAGGGTCAACTAATGAAAAACTGTTTTTT | CASGVTGSTNEKLFF
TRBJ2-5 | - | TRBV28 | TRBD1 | TGTGCCAGCAGTTTTTTACAGGGGAACCAAGAGACCCAGTACTTC | CASSFLQGNQETQYF
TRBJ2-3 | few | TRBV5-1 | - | TGCGCCAGCAGCTTGGATACCTGGGCAGATACGCAGTATTTT | CASSLDTWADTQYF
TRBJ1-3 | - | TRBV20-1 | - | TGTAGTGCCGGCCCGGGAAGCACCATATATTTT | CSAGPGSTIYF
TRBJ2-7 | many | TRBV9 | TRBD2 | TGTGCCAGCAGCCCCCAAAGAGCGGGAGGGGGCGAGCAGTACTTC | CASSPQRAGGGEQYF
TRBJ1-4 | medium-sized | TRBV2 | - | TGTGCCAGCAGTGAAACAGTAGCAACTAATGAAAAACTGTTTTTT | CASSETVATNEKLFF
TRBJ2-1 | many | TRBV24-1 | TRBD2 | TGTGCCACCACCTCTAGCGGGAGAACCTACAATGAGCAGTTCTTC | CATTSSGRTYNEQFF
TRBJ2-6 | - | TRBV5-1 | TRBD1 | TGCGCCAGCAGCTTGACGGGACAGACTAACTCTGGGGCCAACGTCCTGACTTTC | CASSLTGQTNSGANVLTF
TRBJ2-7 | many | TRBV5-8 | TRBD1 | TGTGCCAGCAGCTCCTCGGACAGGGGGCGAGGGCAGTACTTC | CASSSSDRGRGQYF
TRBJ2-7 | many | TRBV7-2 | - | TGTGCCAGCAGCTTGATCGGGCTAGTGGTGTACGAGCAGTACTTC | CASSLIGLVVYEQYF
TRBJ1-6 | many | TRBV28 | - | TGTGCCAGCAGTAGAAGAAATTCACCCCTCCACTTT | CASSRRNSPLHF
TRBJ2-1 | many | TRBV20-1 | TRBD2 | TGCAGTGCTAGAAAGGGTGGGGCGGGAGATCCCTACAATGAGCAGTTCTTC | CSARKGGAGDPYNEQFF
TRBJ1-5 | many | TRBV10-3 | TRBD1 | TGTGCCATCAGTGCTGGGACAGGCGTCGGTCAGCCCCAGCATTTT | CAISAGTGVGQPQHF
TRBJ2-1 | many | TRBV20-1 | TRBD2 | TGCAGTGCTAGAGGGACTAGCGGAGATGAGCAGTTCTTC | CSARGTSGDEQFF
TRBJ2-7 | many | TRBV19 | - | TGTGCCAGTGGGTCTACAGGGCACGAGCAGTACTTC | CASGSTGHEQYF
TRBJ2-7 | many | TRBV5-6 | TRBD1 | TGTGCCAGCAGCTTCAGGGGGATCTCCCACGAGCAGTACTTC | CASSFRGISHEQYF
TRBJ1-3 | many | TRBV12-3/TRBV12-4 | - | TGTGCCAGCAGTTTCTCTGGAAACACCATATATTTT | CASSFSGNTIYF
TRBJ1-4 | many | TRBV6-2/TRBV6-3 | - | TGTGCCAGCAGAAGGGACGGACAGAATGAAAAACTGTTTTTT | CASRRDGQNEKLFF
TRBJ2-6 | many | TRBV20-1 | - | TGCAGTGCCCGTTCTGGGGCCAACGTCCTGACTTTC | CSARSGANVLTF
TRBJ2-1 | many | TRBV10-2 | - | TGCGCCAGCATAGGGGGATACAATGAGCAGTTCTTC | CASIGGYNEQFF
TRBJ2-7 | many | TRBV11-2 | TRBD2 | TGTGCCAGCAGCTCCAGACTAGCGGGAGGGTCCGCGGGGGAGTACTTC | CASSSRLAGGSAGEYF
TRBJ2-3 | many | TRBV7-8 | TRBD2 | TGTGCCAGCAGCTCCCTTGCGCGGGGGGGCACAGATACGCAGTATTTT | CASSSLARGGTDTQYF
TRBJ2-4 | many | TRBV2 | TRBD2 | TGTGCCAGCAGACCGGGACTAGCGGGTGGAGCCAAAAACATTCAGTACTTC | CASRPGLAGGAKNIQYF
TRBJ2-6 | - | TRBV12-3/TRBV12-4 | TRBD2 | TGTGCCAACAGTTTCGAACTAGCGGGACGAAGCTCTGGGGCCAACGTCCTGACTTTC | CANSFELAGRSSGANVLTF
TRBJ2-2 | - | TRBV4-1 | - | TGCGCCAGCAGCCAATTCGACGGGACGGACACCGGGGAGCTGTTTTTT | CASSQFDGTDTGELFF
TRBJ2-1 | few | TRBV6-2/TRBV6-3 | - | TGTGCCAGCAGTTCCCAGGACTTTCCCCTGGACAATGAGCAGTTCTTC | CASSSQDFPLDNEQFF
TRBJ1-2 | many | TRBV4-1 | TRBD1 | TGCGCCAGCAGCCTAGCGGACAGGGGCTATGGCTACACCTTC | CASSLADRGYGYTF
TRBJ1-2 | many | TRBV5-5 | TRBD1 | TGTGCCAGCAGGGGACAGGAATTTAACTATGGCTACACCTTC | CASRGQEFNYGYTF
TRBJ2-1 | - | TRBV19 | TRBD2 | TGTGCCAGTAGTATAGAGGGCGGGGGGGTCGCGGGGGTAAGTGAGCAGTTTTTC | CASSIEGGGVAGVSEQFF
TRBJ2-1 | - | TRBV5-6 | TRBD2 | TGTGCCAGCAGCTTGAGGTCTAGCGGGAGGGCAGGTGAGCAGTTCTTC | CASSLRSSGRAGEQFF
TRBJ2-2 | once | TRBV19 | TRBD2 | TGTGCCAGCATAGGCGGGAGGTTCCCCGGGGAGCTGTTTTTT | CASIGGRFPGELFF
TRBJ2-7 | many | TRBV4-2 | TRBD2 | TGTGCCAGCAGCCAAGAGGACGGGCTAGCGGTACTCTACGAGCAGTACTTC | CASSQEDGLAVLYEQYF
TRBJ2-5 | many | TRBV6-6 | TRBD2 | TGTGCCAGCAGTCCCGACCGCGGGCCTAGCGGGAGCCCTCTGGGTCGAGAGACCCAGTACTTC | CASSPDRGPSGSPLGRETQYF
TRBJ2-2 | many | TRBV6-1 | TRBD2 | TGTGCCAGCAGAGGCCTAGCGGGAGGAACCGGGGAGCTGTTTTTT | CASRGLAGGTGELFF
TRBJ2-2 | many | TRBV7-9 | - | TGTGCCAGCAGCTTAGCCGCAGGGGCCGGGGAGCTGTTTTTT | CASSLAAGAGELFF
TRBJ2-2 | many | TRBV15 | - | TGTGCCACCAGCTTGGCATATTCGAATACCGGGGAGCTGTTTTTT | CATSLAYSNTGELFF
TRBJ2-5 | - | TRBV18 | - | TGTGCCAGCTCACCCTCCGACCAAGAGACCCAGTACTTC | CASSPSDQETQYF
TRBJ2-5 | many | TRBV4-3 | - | TGCGCCAGCAGCCAAGACTTGAAAGAGACCCAGTACTTC | CASSQDLKETQYF
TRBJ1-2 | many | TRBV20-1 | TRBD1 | TGCAGTGGAAAGACAGGGTCAAATGGCTACACCTTC | CSGKTGSNGYTF